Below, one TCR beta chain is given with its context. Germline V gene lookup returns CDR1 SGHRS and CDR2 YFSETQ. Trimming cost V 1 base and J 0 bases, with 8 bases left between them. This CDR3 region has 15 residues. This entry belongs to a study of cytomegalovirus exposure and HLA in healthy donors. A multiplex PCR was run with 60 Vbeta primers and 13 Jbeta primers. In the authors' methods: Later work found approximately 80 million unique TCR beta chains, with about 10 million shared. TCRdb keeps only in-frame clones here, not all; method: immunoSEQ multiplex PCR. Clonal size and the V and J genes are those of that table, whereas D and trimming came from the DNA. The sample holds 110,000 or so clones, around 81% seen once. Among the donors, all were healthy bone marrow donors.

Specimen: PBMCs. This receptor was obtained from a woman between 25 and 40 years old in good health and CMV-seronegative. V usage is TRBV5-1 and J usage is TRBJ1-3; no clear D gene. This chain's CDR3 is CASSLLPGSGNTIYF. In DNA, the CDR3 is TGCGCCAGCAGCTTGCTCCCCGGCTCTGGAAACACCATATATTTT. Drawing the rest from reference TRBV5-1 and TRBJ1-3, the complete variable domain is KAGVTQTPRYLIKTRGQQVTLSCSPISGHRSVSWYQQTPGQGLQFLFEYFSETQRNKGNFPGRFSGRQFSNSRSEMNVSTLELGDSALYLCASSLLPGSGNTIYFGEGSWLTVV.